Given below is one TCR beta chain in context. Libraries were prepared by immunoSEQ multiplex PCR; TCRdb keeps only in-frame clonotypes and omits some of them. The sample has about 83,000 clones; 80% to 90% are singletons. This record belongs to a study of T cell responses to AZD1222 COVID-19 vaccine. Study details: Second-dose groups at about 4 or about 12 weeks were pooled.

V lost 5 bases and J lost 3; bases outside the gene matches: 4. The CDR3 consists of 14 residues. Germline CDR1 is SEHNR and CDR2 is FQNEAQ (reference sequence). Sequencing used peripheral blood, obtained on day 0 of AZD1222 vaccination. This sequence joins TRBV7-9 and TRBJ2-7, with 10 bases identical to TRBD2. The receptor's source is an adult in good health. In nucleotides, the CDR3 is TGTGCCAGCAGCACCCGGACTAGCGGCTACGAGCAGTACTTC. Protein: CASSTRTSGYEQYF.